This entry concerns a single T cell receptor (beta chain). As yet, its antigen is unknown. The sample originates from a study of T cell responses to AZD1222 COVID-19 vaccine. TCRdb's copy holds only in-frame clones and misses some; the assay was immunoSEQ multiplex PCR. The table lists 140,000 to 150,000 clones, approximately 85% of them singletons. Study-level results: Spike-specific TCR depth and breadth grew after two AZD1222 doses.

This CDR3 comprises 13 residues. In germline, CDR1 is MDHEN, CDR2 SYDVKM. Between the trimmed V and J ends, which lost 8 bases and 4 bases, there was a span of 14 bases. The receptor's source is an adult in good health. The sample here was peripheral blood, taken on day 0 of AZD1222 vaccination. The genes are TRBV28 and TRBJ1-2; no clear D gene. The CDR3 protein is CASSPSGSYGYTF. The CDR3 bases are TGTGCCAGCTCGCCAAGCGGCAGCTATGGCTACACCTTC.